A single sample gave rise to the 23 T cell receptor beta chains below, sequenced in a study of memory CD4+ T cells and cytomegalovirus serostatus. The sort gate was single viable CD3+CD4+CD8-CD45RO+ cells for memory CD4+ T cells. Sequencing was performed with immunoSEQ multiplex PCR; in TCRdb, only in-frame clones are kept and a portion is missing. This sample yields roughly 50,000 clones, of which around 80% are seen a single time; 0.78% belongs to the top ten. The sequenced sample consisted of memory CD4+ T cells from blood. The receptors were gathered from an adult in good health and CMV-seronegative.

The V call is TRBV5-4, the J call TRBJ2-5; D is ambiguous. CDR3 size: 15 residues. V was trimmed by 0 bases and J by 5 bases, leaving 14 bases between them. Germline values: CDR1 SGHNT, CDR2 YYREEE (reference sequence). The CDR3: CASSLAKGARETQYF. DNA of the CDR3: TGTGCCAGCAGCTTGGCCAAGGGCGCCCGGGAGACCCAGTACTTC.

The rearrangement joins TRBV2 to TRBJ1-2; 7 bases line up with TRBD1. The V segment lost 6 bases and the J segment 8 bases; nucleotides outside the gene matches: 6. The CDR3 runs 12 residues. Germline V CDR1 and CDR2: SNHLY, FYNNEI. The CDR3 DNA reads as TGTGCCAGCAGCGAGGACAGGCGGGGCTACACCTTC. Translating it yields CASSEDRRGYTF.

The gene calls are TRBV5-5 and TRBJ1-2, with D unresolved. This CDR3 spans 12 amino acids. The V end lost 0 bases, the J end lost 8 bases, and 8 bases lay between the germline ends. Germline V gene lookup returns CDR1 SGHKS and CDR2 YYEKEE (reference sequence). For the CDR3, the DNA is TGTGCCAGCAGCTTGGACCGGACGGGCTACACCTTC. It translates to CASSLDRTGYTF.

V and J are TRBV6-5 and TRBJ2-3; 8 positions agree with TRBD1. Germline V gene lookup returns CDR1 MNHEY and CDR2 SVGAGI. After removal of 5 bases from V and 5 bases from J, the junction contained 9 bases not matched to a gene. The CDR3 runs to 15 residues. The CDR3 reads CASSRPTGVGDTQYF. The CDR3 bases are TGTGCCAGCAGTCGACCGACAGGGGTGGGAGATACGCAGTATTTT.

There are a few counts of this clone. V is TRBV2 and J is TRBJ2-7, with a weak D call TRBD1 (6 bases). V was pared by 8 bases and J by 1 base, with 9 bases between. Germline V lookup: CDR1 SNHLY, CDR2 FYNNEI. The CDR3 sequence is 12 residues long. CDR3 residues: CASSGQSYEQYF. The CDR3 region has the DNA TGTGCCAGCTCTGGACAGTCCTACGAGCAGTACTTC.

This clone was counted a single time. The genes are TRBV7-9 and TRBJ1-1, with unresolved D. The V gene lost 3 bases and the J gene lost 2 bases, with 10 bases spanning the gap. This CDR3 region has 14 residues. CDR1 is SEHNR, CDR2 FQNEAQ, per germline (reference sequence). CDR3 amino acids: CASSFSAGNTEAFF. CDR3 nucleotides: TGTGCCAGCAGCTTCAGTGCGGGAAACACTGAAGCTTTCTTT.

This chain links TRBV5-8 with TRBJ2-3, with 10 bases identical to TRBD2. The V and J ends lost 2 bases and 1 base, in that order; junction bases with no gene match: 7. This CDR3 has 17 amino acids. Germline values: CDR1 SGHTS, CDR2 YDEGEE. CDR3 bases: TGTGCCAGCAGCTTAATGAAGCGGGGGGGCCGCACAGATACGCAGTATTTT. This encodes CASSLMKRGGRTDTQYF.

This rearrangement joins TRBV27 to TRBJ1-2; possibly TRBD1 for D (6 bases). The CDR3 is 17 amino acids. Germline assignment: CDR1 MNHEY and CDR2 SMNVEV (reference sequence). Deletions cut 6 bases from V and 1 base from J, with 21 bases between. CDR3 protein: CASSPFAADRLNYGYTF. In DNA form, the CDR3 reads TGTGCCAGCAGCCCATTTGCGGCCGACAGGCTTAACTATGGCTACACCTTC.

The rearrangement joins TRBV6-5 to TRBJ1-3; D gene uncertain. This CDR3 comprises 13 residues. V lost 0 bases and J 4 bases, leaving 4 bases between the germline ends. Germline V gene lookup returns CDR1 MNHEY and CDR2 SVGAGI. CDR3 sequence (DNA): TGTGCCAGCAGTTACTCGTGGGGAAACACCATATATTTT. Protein: CASSYSWGNTIYF.

In its sample, this clone was seen a few times. The chain joins TRBV13 to TRBJ2-2; D remains ambiguous. This CDR3 has 13 amino acids. V gave up 5 bases and J gave up 4 bases, with 8 bases separating them. Germline V gene lookup returns CDR1 PRHDT and CDR2 FYEKMQ (reference sequence). The CDR3 DNA is TGTGCCAGCAGCCTAGTGCTCACCGGGGAGCTGTTTTTT. Its translation is CASSLVLTGELFF.

The chain is built from TRBV27 and TRBJ2-7, with D unresolved. The CDR3 is made up of 15 amino acids. Trimming cost V 1 base and J 2 bases, with 12 bases left between them. Germline CDR1 is MNHEY and CDR2 is SMNVEV (reference sequence). In DNA form, the CDR3 reads TGTGCCAGCAGTTTATGGAGCGACAAAGCCTACGAGCAGTACTTC. Translating gives CASSLWSDKAYEQYF.

The chain is built from TRBV5-6 and TRBJ2-1; D is ambiguous. Germline V lookup: CDR1 SGHDT, CDR2 YYEEEE. CDR3 length: 13 residues. Trimming pared 7 bases from V and 1 base from J, leaving 9 bases between. The CDR3 sequence: CASGAVSYNEQFF. CDR3 nucleotide sequence: TGTGCCAGCGGCGCAGTATCCTACAATGAGCAGTTCTTC.

For the CDR3, the DNA is TGTGCCAGCAGCTTAACAACGGAGACCCAGTACTTC. Its protein product is CASSLTTETQYF. V and J are TRBV7-9 and TRBJ2-5, with D uncertain. V lost 2 bases and J 5 bases, leaving 6 bases between the germline ends. This CDR3 spans 12 amino acids. Germline CDR1 and CDR2: SEHNR and FQNEAQ (reference sequence).

In regard to this clone: At one of its ends the junction is not consistent with the germline gene, which may arise from a read error. The chain recombines TRBV30 with TRBJ1-5; TRBD1 might be the D (5 bases). The CDR3 totals 13 residues. Germline V lookup: CDR1 GTSNPN, CDR2 SVGIG (reference sequence). CDR3 residues: CAWSHGANRPQHF. In nucleotides, the CDR3 is TGTGCCTGGAGTCACGGGGCCAATCGGCCCCAGCATTTT.

The rearrangement links TRBV5-5 to TRBJ1-6, with 7 bases matching TRBD1. The CDR3 sequence is 15 residues long. Germline V CDR1 and CDR2: SGHKS, YYEKEE (reference sequence). V was pared by 4 bases and J by 7 bases, with 8 bases of the junction left unmatched. The CDR3 sequence: CASSVRQGGNSPLHF. The CDR3 DNA is TGTGCCAGCAGCGTCCGACAGGGCGGCAATTCACCCCTCCACTTT.

The chain recombines TRBV6-5 with TRBJ1-6, with 8 bases matching TRBD1. The CDR3 contains 14 residues. V shed 6 bases, J shed 8 bases, and the junction held 6 bases outside the gene matches. Germline V CDR1 and CDR2: MNHEY, SVGAGI. This CDR3 is CASRKQGADSPLHF. CDR3 in DNA: TGTGCCAGCAGGAAGCAGGGGGCTGATTCACCCCTCCACTTT.

The V and J genes are TRBV21-1 and TRBJ1-2; the listed D gene, TRBD1, was not tested against the DNA. TRBV21-1 is classified as a pseudogene. This CDR3 comprises 14 residues. The CDR3 DNA reads as TGTGCCAGCAGAAGACAGGGGTCGGACTATGGCTACACCTTC. This codes for CASRRQGSDYGYTF.

The chain joins TRBV27 to TRBJ2-5, with D maybe TRBD2 (5 bases). Germline V gives CDR1 MNHEY, CDR2 SMNVEV (reference sequence). The length of the CDR3 is 14 residues. Trimming shortened V by 5 bases and J by 1 base, and 11 bases separated the two germline ends. The CDR3 DNA is TGTGCCAGCAGTCACGGACTGCTCCAAGAGACCCAGTACTTC. Its translation: CASSHGLLQETQYF.

This clone is medium-sized in the sample. The chain combines TRBV14 with TRBJ1-2; D might be TRBD1 (5 bases). V was clipped by 7 bases and J by 4 bases, with 13 bases between them. Germline CDR1 reads SGHDN; CDR2 reads FVKESK. The CDR3 is 13 amino acids. The CDR3 DNA follows: TGTGCCAGCAAAATCGGGACGGCCTATGGCTACACCTTC. Translation: CASKIGTAYGYTF.

The rearrangement links TRBV28 to TRBJ2-1; a weak D match, TRBD2 (5 bases). Germline loops: CDR1 MDHEN, CDR2 SYDVKM. Trimming shortened V by 7 bases and J by 12 bases, and 19 bases separated the two germline ends. This CDR3 spans 13 amino acids. The CDR3 here is CASTEDWKEGQFF. The CDR3 bases are TGTGCCAGCACGGAGGACTGGAAGGAAGGGCAGTTCTTC. Supplemented by reference TRBV28 and TRBJ2-1, the full variable domain reads DVKVTQSSRYLVKRTGEKVFLECVQDMDHENMFWYRQDPGLGLRLIYFSYDVKMKEKGDIPEGYSVSREKKERFSLILESASTNQTSMYLCASTEDWKEGQFFGPGTRLTVL.

The genes are TRBV7-2 and TRBJ2-1; 13 bases align to TRBD2. Germline loops: CDR1 SGHTA, CDR2 FQGNSA. This CDR3 region has 15 residues. The trim removed 5 bases at V and 10 bases at J, leaving 8 bases unmatched. The CDR3 DNA reads TGTGCCAGCAGCAAAACTAGCGGGGGGGCATACGAGCAGTTCTTC. Its protein product is CASSKTSGGAYEQFF. The variable domain in full, completed from reference TRBV7-2 and TRBJ2-1, reads GAGVSQSPSNKVTEKGKDVELRCDPISGHTALYWYRQSLGQGLEFLIYFQGNSAPDKSGLPSDRFSAERTGGSVSTLTIQRTQQEDSAVYLCASSKTSGGAYEQFFGPGTRLTVL.

This clone was picked up one time. This chain links TRBV27 with TRBJ1-5; D is ambiguous. V lost 8 bases and J 0 bases, leaving 8 bases between the germline ends. Germline loops: CDR1 MNHEY, CDR2 SMNVEV (reference sequence). CDR3 length: 13 residues. The CDR3: CASRRYSNQPQHF. The CDR3 DNA reads as TGTGCCAGCCGAAGGTATAGCAATCAGCCCCAGCATTTT.

The genes are TRBV7-9 and TRBJ1-4, with 8 bases matching TRBD1. The CDR3 has 15 residues. The J segment lost 8 bases and the V segment lost 4 bases, leaving 9 bases of the junction unmatched. Germline assignment: CDR1 SEHNR and CDR2 FQNEAQ (reference sequence). CDR3 in DNA: TGTGCCAGCAGCTCGGGGACAGGTTTATACGAAAAACTGTTTTTT. This codes for CASSSGTGLYEKLFF.